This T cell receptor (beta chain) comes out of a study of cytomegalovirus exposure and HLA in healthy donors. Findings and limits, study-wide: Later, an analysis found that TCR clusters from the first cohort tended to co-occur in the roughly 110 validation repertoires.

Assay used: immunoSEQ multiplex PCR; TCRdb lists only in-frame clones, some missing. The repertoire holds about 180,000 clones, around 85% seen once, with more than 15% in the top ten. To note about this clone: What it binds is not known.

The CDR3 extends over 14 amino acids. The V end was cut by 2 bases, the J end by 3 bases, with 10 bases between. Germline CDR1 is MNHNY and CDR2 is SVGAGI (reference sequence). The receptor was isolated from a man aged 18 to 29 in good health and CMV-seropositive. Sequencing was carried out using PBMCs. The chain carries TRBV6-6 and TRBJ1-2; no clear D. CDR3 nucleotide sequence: TGTGCCAGCAGTTACACGGGTGGTGACTATGGCTACACCTTC. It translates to CASSYTGGDYGYTF.